This T cell receptor beta chain was retrieved from a study of blood T cell repertoires in COVID-19. For the study at large: T cells, B-cell-depleted T cells, or PBMCs provided the cDNA or gDNA that served as material.

Authors' analysis steps: Reference gene primers were amplified, and this amplification served to estimate nucleated cell counts. The assay was immunoSEQ multiplex PCR, and TCRdb's table has in-frame clones only and misses some. Clone size and V and J calls were adopted from that table, with D and trimming inferred from the DNA. The sample carries around 290,000 clones, around 89% recorded once. This clonotype originated in a middle-aged man with acute or convalescent COVID-19. Sequencing input: peripheral blood.

As DNA, the CDR3 is TGTGCCAGCAGCCAACCGGGACAGGCCTATAATTCACCCCTCCACTTT. This translates into CASSQPGQAYNSPLHF. The gene calls are TRBV3-1 (or the pseudogene TRBV3-2) and TRBJ1-6; 8 bases align to TRBD1. Germline values: CDR1 LGHDT, CDR2 YNNKEL (reference sequence). Trimming removed 2 bases from V and 2 bases from J; junction bases left unmatched: 2. CDR3 length: 16 amino acids.